This T cell receptor (beta chain) was identified during a study of OX40 agonist ivuxolimab in advanced cancers. About the investigation overall: The costimulatory receptor OX40 (CD134) was targeted by ivuxolimab, a fully human IgG2 agonistic monoclonal antibody. Intravenous ivuxolimab was administered to patients every 2 weeks at six dose levels: 0.01, 0.1, 0.3, 1.5, 3 and 10 mg/kg. Of the 50 to 55 dose-escalation patients, hepatocellular carcinoma was present in roughly 19, melanoma in roughly 15, renal cell carcinoma in 9 and head and neck cancer in 9. In the dose-escalation cohort, 75% to 90% of patients were male, and the mean age was approximately 60 years with a range of 23 to 79. Patients were allowed to have had prior anti-PD-1, anti-PD-L1 or anti-CTLA-4 therapy, and 30% to 40% of the dose-escalation patients had previously received checkpoint inhibitors. Three dose-escalation patients achieved partial responses, one with hepatocellular carcinoma and two with cutaneous melanoma. Peripheral TCRbeta sequencing aimed to test whether ivuxolimab altered TCR sequence diversity and caused clonal T-cell expansion. The monotherapy dose-escalation portion (N of about 50 patients) of the phase I ivuxolimab trial is reported in the paper.

What the work shows at the level of the full study, not this receptor alone: At doses of 0.1 to 3.0 mg/kg, clonal expansion of both CD4+ and CD8+ T cells in blood was seen between baseline and week 6. Low levels of normalized T-cell clonal expansion were also seen in some patients who did not respond. The antigen specificity of the peripheral T cells that underwent clonal expansion was not determined. After ivuxolimab, more expanded clones were found on average in CD8+ T cells than in CD4+ T cells. In partial responders in the 0.1-3.0 mg/kg groups, normalized peripheral clonal expansion was found to be among the lowest, especially among CD8+ T cells.

The trial excluded patients who had a history of autoimmune disease or who were on systemic immunosuppression. Peripheral blood for TCR sequencing was collected from all dose cohorts at baseline, on cycle 4 day 1, and on cycle 7 day 1. Samples came from an open-label, multicenter, first-in-human phase I dose-escalation trial of ivuxolimab. Adults with locally advanced or metastatic melanoma, renal cell, hepatocellular, or head and neck squamous cell carcinoma were enrolled in the trial. Before TCR sequencing, CD4+ and CD8+ T cells were separately sorted from peripheral blood. To sequence the TCRbeta CDR3 region, genomic DNA was isolated from the sorted cells. TCRbeta CDR3 regions were sequenced using the immunoSEQ Assay. TCRdb provides this immuneACCESS table in a form limited to in-frame rearrangements. Some clones are lacking; in checked studies, under half of them reflect an unresolved V gene, and why the rest are absent is not known. The sample has under 95,000 clones on record, roughly 93% of them singletons. Less than 7% of the sample is held by the ten biggest clonotypes.

Details on this clone: No cognate antigen has been identified for it. Per-base qualities were not stored, and no clone one base away is much larger.

CDR1 and CDR2 (MNHEY, SMNVEV) derive from the germline V gene (reference sequence). There are 14 amino acids in the CDR3, from cysteine to phenylalanine inclusive. The entry retains the CDR3 DNA only, 42 bases that are in frame from base 1. V and J are truncated by 2 bases and 7 bases respectively, leaving an intervening sequence of 9 bases. This sequence uses TRBV27 and TRBJ1-6; TRBD1 is possibly the D segment (5 matching bases). The sequencing used CD4+ or CD8+ T cells sorted from blood, collected in a trial of the OX40 agonist ivuxolimab. This receptor was obtained from an adult with an advanced solid tumor such as melanoma, head and neck, liver or kidney cancer. CDR3 sequence: CASSLPGLNSPLHF. The nucleotides are TGTGCCAGCAGTTTACCGGGGCTCAATTCACCCCTCCACTTT.